This T cell receptor (beta chain) appears in the sequencing data of a study of blood T cells in healthy people across ages. A second PCR of about 6 to 11 cycles used a sample-barcoded 5' primer and a J-beta primer mix. MiXCR, applied by TCRdb to the 5' RACE reads, yields one record per CDR3 protein. The sample has approximately 960,000 distinct CDR3 sequences, almost 30% seen once. The CDR3 has 19 amino acids. CDR1 SGHRS and CDR2 YFSETQ come from the germline V gene. V shed 5 bases, J shed 0 bases, and the junction held 11 bases outside the gene matches. The sample also formed part of further work on T cells of mothers and their children.

V is TRBV5-1 and J is TRBJ2-1; 13 bases fit TRBD2. The sequenced material came from blood. The source of this sequence is a woman aged 40 to 49 in good health. CDR3 amino acids: CASSYGLAGDRSSYNEQFF. The CDR3 region has the DNA TGCGCCAGCAGTTATGGACTAGCGGGGGATAGGAGCTCCTACAATGAGCAGTTCTTC.